The 5 T cell receptor beta chains below come from one sample, sequenced in a study of immune evolution from preneoplasia to lung adenocarcinoma. The repertoire was sequenced with immunoSEQ multiplex PCR; TCRdb's copy has only in-frame clones and lacks some. This sample yields thousands of clones, of which 83% are seen a single time; approximately 8.5% belongs to the top ten. Sequencing was done on a sample of FFPE adjacent normal lung tissue. Receptors originate from a person aged 70 to 85 with lung adenocarcinoma.

The chain combines TRBV6-1 with TRBJ1-5; 7 bases fit TRBD1. The CDR3 is 15 residues long. Germline CDR1 reads MNHNS; CDR2 reads SASEGT. With V trimmed by 6 bases and J by 4 bases, 9 bases remained unmatched. The CDR3 bases are TGTGCCAGCAGCTTCCCAGGGGGGGGGAATCAGCCCCAGCATTTT. This sequence encodes CASSFPGGGNQPQHF.

The J gene is TRBJ2-7, the V gene TRBV6-6; D remains unclear. Germline CDR1 reads MNHNY; CDR2 reads SVGAGI (reference sequence). This CDR3 region has 12 residues. V lost 6 bases and J lost 3, with 9 bases in between. The CDR3 nucleotides are TGTGCCAGCAGGGAACAGCGCTACGAGCAGTACTTC. Amino acid sequence: CASREQRYEQYF.

The chain is built from TRBV29-1 and TRBJ2-6; D is uncertain. This CDR3 region has 16 residues. Trimming left V 5 bases short and J 5 bases short, with 19 bases between. CDR1 is SQVTM and CDR2 is ANQGSEA in the germline V gene. The CDR3 coding sequence is TGCAGCGTTTCTACGGAACTACAAAGTCGGGCCAACGTCCTGACTTTC. It is translated as CSVSTELQSRANVLTF.

V gene TRBV2 combines with J gene TRBJ1-1, with D unresolved. With 5 bases removed from V and 11 bases from J, the gap between germline ends came to 12 bases. Germline CDR1 reads SNHLY; CDR2 reads FYNNEI. The CDR3 is 11 residues long. The CDR3 is CASSSEPRAFF. CDR3 coding DNA: TGTGCCAGCAGTTCCGAACCCAGGGCTTTCTTT.

This clone was counted between two and nine times. This sequence joins TRBV28 and TRBJ1-1, with 12 bases identical to TRBD1. This CDR3 region has 15 residues. Germline lookup yields CDR1 MDHEN and CDR2 SYDVKM. The trim removed 8 bases at V and 3 bases at J, leaving 7 bases unmatched. The CDR3 bases are TGTGCCAGCGGGGGGACAGGGGGCGCGTACACTGAAGCTTTCTTT. Protein sequence: CASGGTGGAYTEAFF.